A selection of T cell receptor beta chains follows, all from one sample in a study of T cells expressing NK-cell markers. TCRdb reanalyzed the 5' RACE reads and collapses them to one entry per CDR3 protein, without DNA. This sample's table has hundreds of thousands of distinct CDR3 sequences. Sequencing was done on a sample of blood T cells: a sorted CD56 or NKG2C T cell subset, CD4+ or CD8+ T cells, or bulk PBMC T cells (not recorded which). These receptors originate from a man aged 18-75 years in good health. Both conserved end residues are part of each CDR3. The order of the fields is J gene, V gene, CDR3 protein.

J gene: TRBJ2-1; V gene: TRBV6-1; CDR3 protein: CASSVSYSYNEQFF
J gene: TRBJ2-2; V gene: TRBV2; CDR3 protein: CASNGLAGVTGELFF
J gene: TRBJ1-2; V gene: TRBV6-6; CDR3 protein: CASSYVAANGYTF
J gene: TRBJ2-5; V gene: TRBV28; CDR3 protein: CASSFWDSRIEETQYF
J gene: TRBJ2-7; V gene: TRBV7-8; CDR3 protein: CASSLSPSGGGSSSYEQYF
J gene: TRBJ1-3; V gene: TRBV30; CDR3 protein: CAWRTWRVTEGNTIYF
J gene: TRBJ1-2; V gene: TRBV4-1; CDR3 protein: CASSLALANPYYGYTF
J gene: TRBJ1-4; V gene: TRBV5-1; CDR3 protein: CASSGTGAGNEKLFF
J gene: TRBJ2-7; V gene: TRBV29-1; CDR3 protein: CSAERGPGYEQYF
J gene: TRBJ2-3; V gene: TRBV20-1; CDR3 protein: CSAPQAGGTQDTQYF
J gene: TRBJ2-3; V gene: TRBV20-1; CDR3 protein: CSARAGGTNTQYF
J gene: TRBJ1-4; V gene: TRBV5-6; CDR3 protein: CASSFFGVSGKLFF
J gene: TRBJ2-5; V gene: TRBV3-1; CDR3 protein: CASSQSSFRGGQETQYF
J gene: TRBJ2-7; V gene: TRBV5-1; CDR3 protein: CATATNPGQTYEQYF
J gene: TRBJ1-1; V gene: TRBV4-1; CDR3 protein: CASSQDRLRVEAFF
J gene: TRBJ2-2; V gene: TRBV12-3/TRBV12-4; CDR3 protein: CASSTAPTTSTGELFF